This T cell receptor beta chain was captured by sequencing in a study of OX40 agonist ivuxolimab in advanced cancers. Libraries were prepared by immunoSEQ multiplex PCR; TCRdb keeps only in-frame clonotypes and omits some of them. The sample has about 45,000 clones, about 90% seen once; the top ten hold 0.95% to 1.1%. The cohort excluded patients with autoimmune disease history or systemic immunosuppression. The CDR3 covers 17 residues. Germline V gene lookup returns CDR1 ENHRY and CDR2 SYGVKD. Trimming removed 3 bases from V and 4 bases from J; junction bases left unmatched: 12. The chain recombines TRBV10-3 with TRBJ1-1; 9 bases align to TRBD1. The starting material was CD4+ or CD8+ T cells sorted from blood, obtained in a trial of the OX40 agonist ivuxolimab. The clonotype was recovered from an adult with an advanced solid tumor such as melanoma, head and neck, liver or kidney cancer. The CDR3 reads CAISDPDRGRGGTEAFF. DNA for the CDR3: TGTGCCATCAGTGATCCGGACAGGGGCAGAGGTGGCACTGAAGCTTTCTTT.